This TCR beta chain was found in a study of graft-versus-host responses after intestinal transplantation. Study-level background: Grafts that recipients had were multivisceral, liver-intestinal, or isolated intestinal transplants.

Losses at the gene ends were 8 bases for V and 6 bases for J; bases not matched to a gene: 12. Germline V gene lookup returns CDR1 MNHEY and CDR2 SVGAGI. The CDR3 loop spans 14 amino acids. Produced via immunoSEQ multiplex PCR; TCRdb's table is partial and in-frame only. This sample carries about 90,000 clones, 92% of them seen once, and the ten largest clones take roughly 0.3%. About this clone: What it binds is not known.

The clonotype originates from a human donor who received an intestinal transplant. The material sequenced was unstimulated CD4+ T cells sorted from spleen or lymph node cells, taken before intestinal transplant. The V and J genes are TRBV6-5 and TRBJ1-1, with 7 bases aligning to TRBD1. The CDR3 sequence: CASAGNRGIPEAFF. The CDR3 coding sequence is TGTGCCAGCGCTGGAAACAGGGGAATCCCTGAAGCTTTCTTT.